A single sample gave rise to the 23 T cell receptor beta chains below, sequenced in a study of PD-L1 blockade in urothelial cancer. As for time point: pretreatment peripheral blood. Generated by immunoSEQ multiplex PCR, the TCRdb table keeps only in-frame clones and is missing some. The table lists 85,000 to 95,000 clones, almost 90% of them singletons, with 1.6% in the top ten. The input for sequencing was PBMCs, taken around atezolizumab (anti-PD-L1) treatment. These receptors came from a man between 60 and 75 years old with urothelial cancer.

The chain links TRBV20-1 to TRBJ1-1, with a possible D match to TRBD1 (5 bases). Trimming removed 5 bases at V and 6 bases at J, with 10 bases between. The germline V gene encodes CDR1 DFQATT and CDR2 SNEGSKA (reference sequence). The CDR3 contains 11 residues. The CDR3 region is CSAGGVAEAFF. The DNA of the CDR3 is TGCAGTGCTGGGGGGGTCGCTGAAGCTTTCTTT.

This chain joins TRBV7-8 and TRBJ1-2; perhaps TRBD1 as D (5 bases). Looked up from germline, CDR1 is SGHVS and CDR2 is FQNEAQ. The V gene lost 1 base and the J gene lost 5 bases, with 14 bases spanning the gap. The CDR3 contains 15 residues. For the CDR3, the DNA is TGTGCCAGCAGCTTAGGGGGCAGGGCCGGATATGGCTACACCTTC. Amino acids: CASSLGGRAGYGYTF.

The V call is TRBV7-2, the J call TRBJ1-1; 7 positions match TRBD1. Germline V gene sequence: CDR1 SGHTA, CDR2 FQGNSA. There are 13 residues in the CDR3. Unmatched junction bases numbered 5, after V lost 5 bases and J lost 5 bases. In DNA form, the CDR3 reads TGTGCCAGCAGCCGCGGGACAGAAACTGAAGCTTTCTTT. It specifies CASSRGTETEAFF.

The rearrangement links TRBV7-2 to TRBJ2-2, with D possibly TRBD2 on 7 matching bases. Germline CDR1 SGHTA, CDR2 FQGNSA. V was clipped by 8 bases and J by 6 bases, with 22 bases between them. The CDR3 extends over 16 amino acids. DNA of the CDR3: TGTGCCAGCCTAGGGGGGGCAGGGATTAGTTCCGGGGAGCTGTTTTTT. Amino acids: CASLGGAGISSGELFF.

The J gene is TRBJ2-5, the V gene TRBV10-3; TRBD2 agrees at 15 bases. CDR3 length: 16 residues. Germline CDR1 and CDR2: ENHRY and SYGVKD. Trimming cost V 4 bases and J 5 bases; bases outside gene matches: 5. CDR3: CAISGGTSGRFETQYF. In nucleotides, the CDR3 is TGTGCCATCAGTGGGGGGACTAGCGGGAGGTTCGAGACCCAGTACTTC.

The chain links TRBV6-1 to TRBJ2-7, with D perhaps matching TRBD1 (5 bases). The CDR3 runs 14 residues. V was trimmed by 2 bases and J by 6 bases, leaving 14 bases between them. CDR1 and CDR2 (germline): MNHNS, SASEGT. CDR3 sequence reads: CASSEIQGSVEQYF. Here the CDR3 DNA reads TGTGCCAGCAGTGAAATTCAGGGATCGGTCGAGCAGTACTTC.

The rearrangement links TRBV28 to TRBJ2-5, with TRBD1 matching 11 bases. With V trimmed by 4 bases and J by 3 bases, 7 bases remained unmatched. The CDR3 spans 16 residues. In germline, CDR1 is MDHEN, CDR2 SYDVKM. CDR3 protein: CASSSVWTGGEETQYF. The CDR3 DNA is TGTGCCAGCAGTTCGGTTTGGACAGGGGGCGAAGAGACCCAGTACTTC.

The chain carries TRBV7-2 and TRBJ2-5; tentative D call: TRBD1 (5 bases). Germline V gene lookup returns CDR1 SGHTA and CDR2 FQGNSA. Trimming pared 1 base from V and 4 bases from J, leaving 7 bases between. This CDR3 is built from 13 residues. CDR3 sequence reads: CASSLGQGETQYF. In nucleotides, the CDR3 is TGTGCCAGCAGCTTAGGCCAGGGAGAGACCCAGTACTTC.

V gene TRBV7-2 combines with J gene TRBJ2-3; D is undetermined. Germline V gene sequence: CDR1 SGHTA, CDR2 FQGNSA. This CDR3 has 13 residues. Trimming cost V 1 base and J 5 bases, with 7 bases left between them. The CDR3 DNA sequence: TGTGCCAGCAGCTTAGATTACGGAGATACGCAGTATTTT. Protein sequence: CASSLDYGDTQYF.

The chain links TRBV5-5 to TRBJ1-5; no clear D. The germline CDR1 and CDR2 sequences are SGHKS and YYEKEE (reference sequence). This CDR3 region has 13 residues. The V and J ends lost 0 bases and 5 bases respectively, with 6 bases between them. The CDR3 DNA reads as TGTGCCAGCAGCTTGGGGTCGGATCAGCCCCAGCATTTT. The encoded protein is CASSLGSDQPQHF.

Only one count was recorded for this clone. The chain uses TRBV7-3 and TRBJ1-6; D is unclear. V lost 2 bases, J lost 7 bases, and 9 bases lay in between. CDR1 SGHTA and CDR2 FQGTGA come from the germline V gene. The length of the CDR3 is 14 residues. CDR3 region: CASSLWGGNSPLHF. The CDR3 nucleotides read TGTGCCAGCAGCTTATGGGGAGGGAATTCACCCCTCCACTTT.

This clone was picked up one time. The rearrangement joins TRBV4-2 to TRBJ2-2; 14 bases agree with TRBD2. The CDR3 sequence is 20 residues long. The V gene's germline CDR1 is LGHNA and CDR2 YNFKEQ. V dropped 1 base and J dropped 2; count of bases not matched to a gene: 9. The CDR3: CASSQGQTSGGGLNTGELFF. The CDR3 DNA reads TGTGCCAGCAGCCAAGGCCAGACTAGCGGGGGGGGGCTAAACACCGGGGAGCTGTTTTTT.

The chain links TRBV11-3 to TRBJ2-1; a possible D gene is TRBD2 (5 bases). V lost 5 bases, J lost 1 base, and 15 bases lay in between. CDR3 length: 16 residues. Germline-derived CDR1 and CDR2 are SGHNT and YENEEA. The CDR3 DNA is TGTGCCAGCAGCCCAGGCCGGGAATATTCCTACAATGAGCAGTTCTTC. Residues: CASSPGREYSYNEQFF.

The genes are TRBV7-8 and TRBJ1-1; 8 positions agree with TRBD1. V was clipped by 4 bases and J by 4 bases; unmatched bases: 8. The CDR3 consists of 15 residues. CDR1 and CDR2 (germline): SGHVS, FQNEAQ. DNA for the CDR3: TGTGCCAGCAGCTCCCGGACAGGGTTGGGCACTGAAGCTTTCTTT. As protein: CASSSRTGLGTEAFF.

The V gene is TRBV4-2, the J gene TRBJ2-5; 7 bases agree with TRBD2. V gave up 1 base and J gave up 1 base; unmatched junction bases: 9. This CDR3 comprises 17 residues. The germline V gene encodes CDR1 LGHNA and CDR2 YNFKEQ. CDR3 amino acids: CASSQGSLQRGQETQYF. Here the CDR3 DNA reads TGTGCCAGCAGCCAAGGTTCGCTCCAGCGGGGCCAAGAGACCCAGTACTTC.

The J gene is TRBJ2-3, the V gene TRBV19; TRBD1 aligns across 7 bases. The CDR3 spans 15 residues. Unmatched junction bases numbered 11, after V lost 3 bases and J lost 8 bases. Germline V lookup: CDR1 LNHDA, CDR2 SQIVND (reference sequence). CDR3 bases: TGTGCCAGTAGTATCGGACAGGTTGTTTCTGCTACGCAGTATTTT. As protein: CASSIGQVVSATQYF.

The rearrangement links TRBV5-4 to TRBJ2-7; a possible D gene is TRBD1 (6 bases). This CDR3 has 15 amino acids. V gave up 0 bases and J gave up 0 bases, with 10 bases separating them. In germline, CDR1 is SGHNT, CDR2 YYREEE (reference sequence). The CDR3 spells CASSLAGTSSYEQYF. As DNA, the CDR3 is TGTGCCAGCAGCTTGGCCGGGACAAGCTCCTACGAGCAGTACTTC. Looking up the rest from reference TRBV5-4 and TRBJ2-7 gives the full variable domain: ETGVTQSPTHLIKTRGQQVTLRCSSQSGHNTVSWYQQALGQGPQFIFQYYREEENGRGNFPPRFSGLQFPNYSSELNVNALELDDSALYLCASSLAGTSSYEQYFGPGTRLTVT.

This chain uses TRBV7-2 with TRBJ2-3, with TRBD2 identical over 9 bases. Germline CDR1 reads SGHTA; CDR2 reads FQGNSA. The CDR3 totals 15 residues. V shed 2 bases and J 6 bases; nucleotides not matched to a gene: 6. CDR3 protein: CASSLPAGGTDTQYF. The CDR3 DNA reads TGTGCCAGCAGCTTACCAGCGGGGGGAACCGATACGCAGTATTTT. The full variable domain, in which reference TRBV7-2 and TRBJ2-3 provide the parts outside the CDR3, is GAGVSQSPSNKVTEKGKDVELRCDPISGHTALYWYRQSLGQGLEFLIYFQGNSAPDKSGLPSDRFSAERTGGSVSTLTIQRTQQEDSAVYLCASSLPAGGTDTQYFGPGTRLTVL.

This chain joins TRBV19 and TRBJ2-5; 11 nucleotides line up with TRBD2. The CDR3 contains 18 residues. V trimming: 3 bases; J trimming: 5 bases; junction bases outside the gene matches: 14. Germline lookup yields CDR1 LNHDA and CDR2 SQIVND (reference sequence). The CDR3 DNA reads TGTGCCAGTAGTATGGGGGGAACTAGCGGGAGTGGGTTGGAGACCCAGTACTTC. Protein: CASSMGGTSGSGLETQYF.

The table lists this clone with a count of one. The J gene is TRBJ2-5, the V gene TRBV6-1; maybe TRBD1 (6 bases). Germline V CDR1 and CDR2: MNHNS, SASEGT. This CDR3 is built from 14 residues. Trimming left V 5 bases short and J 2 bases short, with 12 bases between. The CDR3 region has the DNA TGTGCCAGCAGTTCAAAGGGACAACAAGAGACCCAGTACTTC. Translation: CASSSKGQQETQYF.

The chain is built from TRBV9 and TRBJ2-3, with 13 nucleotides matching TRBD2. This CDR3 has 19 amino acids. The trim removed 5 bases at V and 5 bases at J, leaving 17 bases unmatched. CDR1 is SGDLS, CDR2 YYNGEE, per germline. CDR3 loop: CASSGAPPTSGGAGDTQYF. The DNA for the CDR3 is TGTGCCAGCAGTGGAGCACCTCCTACTAGCGGGGGGGCTGGAGATACGCAGTATTTT.

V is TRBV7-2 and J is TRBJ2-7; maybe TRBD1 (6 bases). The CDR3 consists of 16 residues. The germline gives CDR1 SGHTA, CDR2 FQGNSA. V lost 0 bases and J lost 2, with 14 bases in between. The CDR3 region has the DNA TGTGCCAGCAGCTTAGCGCTAAGTGAGGGGGCCTACGAGCAGTACTTC. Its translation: CASSLALSEGAYEQYF.

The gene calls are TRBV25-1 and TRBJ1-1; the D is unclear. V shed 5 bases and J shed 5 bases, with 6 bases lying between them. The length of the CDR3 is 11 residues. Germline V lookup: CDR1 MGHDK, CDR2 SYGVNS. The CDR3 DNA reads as TGTGCCAGCAGTCCCCTGACTGAAGCTTTCTTT. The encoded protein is CASSPLTEAFF.